A selection of T cell receptor beta chains follows, all from one sample in a study of control samples from healthy donors and cancer patients. Some clones are missing from TCRdb's copy, which holds only in-frame ones; the method was immunoSEQ multiplex PCR. Of about 150,000 clones listed, roughly 93% are singletons. The specimen was blood. Receptor source: a man aged 18 to 29 in good health. The CDR3 runs from the conserved cysteine through the conserved F or W. A D gene is named only where the DNA matches it firmly.

v_gene,d_gene,CDR3aa
TRBV6-5,NA,CASSLTQGWSQPQHF
TRBV11-2,NA,CASSWTRVNTEAFF
TRBV2,TRBD2,CASSPTWGLAGPSSYNEQFF
TRBV10-1,NA,CASSETGGFSYNEQFF
TRBV4-1,TRBD1,CASSQETQGVTLDTEAFF
TRBV21-1,NA,CASSKDGTLRAPWGYNEQFF
TRBV7-9,NA,CASSVHQANYGYTF
TRBV7-2,NA,CASSSGGVGTGPYEQYF
TRBV11-2,NA,CASSLESWIGEQFF
TRBV7-3,NA,CASSPTEGRNTEAFF
TRBV19,NA,CASSPRRSGASGGSSYNEQFF
TRBV19,TRBD2,CASSIAAGEGNEQFF
TRBV6-6,TRBD1,CASTLTGGAGYTF